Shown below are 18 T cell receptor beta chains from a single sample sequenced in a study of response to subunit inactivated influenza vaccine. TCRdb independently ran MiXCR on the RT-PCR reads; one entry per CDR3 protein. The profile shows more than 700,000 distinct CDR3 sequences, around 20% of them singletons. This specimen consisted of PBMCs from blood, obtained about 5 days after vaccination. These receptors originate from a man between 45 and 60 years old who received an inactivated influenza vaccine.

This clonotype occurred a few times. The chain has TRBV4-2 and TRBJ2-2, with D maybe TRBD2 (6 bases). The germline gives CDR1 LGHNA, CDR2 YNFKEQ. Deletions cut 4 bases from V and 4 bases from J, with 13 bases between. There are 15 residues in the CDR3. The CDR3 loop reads CASSPGFGSTGELFF. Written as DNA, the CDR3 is TGTGCCAGCAGCCCGGGGTTCGGGAGCACCGGGGAGCTGTTTTTT.

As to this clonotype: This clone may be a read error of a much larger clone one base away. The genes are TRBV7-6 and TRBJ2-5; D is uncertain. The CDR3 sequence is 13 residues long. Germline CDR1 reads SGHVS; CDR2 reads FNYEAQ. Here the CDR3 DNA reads TGTGCCAGCAGCCTCGACAAGCAAGACACCCAGTACTTC. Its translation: CASSLDKQDTQYF.

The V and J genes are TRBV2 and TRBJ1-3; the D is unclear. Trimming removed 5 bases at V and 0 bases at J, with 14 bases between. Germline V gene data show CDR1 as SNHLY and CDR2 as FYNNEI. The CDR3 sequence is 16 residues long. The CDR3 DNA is TGTGCCAGCAGTAATTCCGGGCTAAGCTCTGGAAACACCATATATTTT. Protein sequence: CASSNSGLSSGNTIYF.

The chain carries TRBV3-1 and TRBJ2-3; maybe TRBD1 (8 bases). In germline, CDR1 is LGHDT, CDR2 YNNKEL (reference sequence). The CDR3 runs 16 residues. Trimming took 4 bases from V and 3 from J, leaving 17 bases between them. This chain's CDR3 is CASSPNRGGRTDTQYF. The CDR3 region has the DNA TGTGCCAGCAGCCCCAACAGGGGGGGACGGACAGATACGCAGTATTTT.

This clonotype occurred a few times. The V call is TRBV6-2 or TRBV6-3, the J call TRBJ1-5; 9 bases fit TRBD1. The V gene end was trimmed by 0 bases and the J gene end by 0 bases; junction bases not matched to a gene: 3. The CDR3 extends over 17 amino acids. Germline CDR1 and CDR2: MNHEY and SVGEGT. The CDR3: CASSYSQGARSNQPQHF. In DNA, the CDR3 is TGTGCCAGCAGTTACTCACAGGGGGCGCGTAGCAATCAGCCCCAGCATTTT.

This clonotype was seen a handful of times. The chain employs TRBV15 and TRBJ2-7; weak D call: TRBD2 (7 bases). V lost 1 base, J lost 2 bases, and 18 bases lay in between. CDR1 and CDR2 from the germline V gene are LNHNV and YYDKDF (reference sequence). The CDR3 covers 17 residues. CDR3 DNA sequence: TGTGCCACCAGCAGAGCCGGGGGGCAGGGAGTAACCTACGAGCAGTACTTC. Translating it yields CATSRAGGQGVTYEQYF.

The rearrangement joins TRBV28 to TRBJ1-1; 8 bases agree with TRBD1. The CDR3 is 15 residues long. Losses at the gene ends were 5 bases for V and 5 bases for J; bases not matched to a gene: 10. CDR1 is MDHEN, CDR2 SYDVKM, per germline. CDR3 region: CASSPPRQGRTEAFF. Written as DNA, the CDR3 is TGTGCCAGCAGTCCACCCAGACAGGGGAGGACTGAAGCTTTCTTT.

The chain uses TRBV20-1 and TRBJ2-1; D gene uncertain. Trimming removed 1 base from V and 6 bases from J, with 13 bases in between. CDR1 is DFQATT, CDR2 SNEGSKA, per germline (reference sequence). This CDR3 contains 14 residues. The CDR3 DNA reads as TGCAGTGCTAGAGTCCAAAGGAGCTCCAATGAGCAGTTCTTC. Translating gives CSARVQRSSNEQFF.

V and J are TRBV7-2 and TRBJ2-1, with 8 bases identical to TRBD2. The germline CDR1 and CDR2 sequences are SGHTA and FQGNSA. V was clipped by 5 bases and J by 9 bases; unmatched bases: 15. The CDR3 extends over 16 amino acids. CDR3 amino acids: CASSLEREGPLLEQFF. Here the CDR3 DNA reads TGTGCCAGCAGCCTAGAACGGGAGGGCCCTCTCCTTGAGCAGTTCTTC. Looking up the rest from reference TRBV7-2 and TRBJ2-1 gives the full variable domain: GAGVSQSPSNKVTEKGKDVELRCDPISGHTALYWYRQSLGQGLEFLIYFQGNSAPDKSGLPSDRFSAERTGGSVSTLTIQRTQQEDSAVYLCASSLEREGPLLEQFFGPGTRLTVL.

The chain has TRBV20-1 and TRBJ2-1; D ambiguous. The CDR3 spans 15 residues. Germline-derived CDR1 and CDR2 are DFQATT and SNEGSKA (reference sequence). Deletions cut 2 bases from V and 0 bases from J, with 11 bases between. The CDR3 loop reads CSARQKDRSYNEQFF. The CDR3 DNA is TGCAGTGCTAGACAAAAGGACCGCTCCTACAATGAGCAGTTCTTC.

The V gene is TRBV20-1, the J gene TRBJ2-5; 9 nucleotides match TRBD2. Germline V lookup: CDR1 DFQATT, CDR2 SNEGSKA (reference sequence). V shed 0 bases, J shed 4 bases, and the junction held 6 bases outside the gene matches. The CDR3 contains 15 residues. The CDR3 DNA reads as TGCAGTGCTAGAGATGGCGGGGGGGCCCGAGAGACCCAGTACTTC. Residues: CSARDGGGARETQYF.

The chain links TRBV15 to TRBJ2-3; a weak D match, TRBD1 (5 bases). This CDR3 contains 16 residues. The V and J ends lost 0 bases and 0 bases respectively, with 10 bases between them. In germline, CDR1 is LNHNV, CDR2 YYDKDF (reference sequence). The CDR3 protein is CATSREGAGSTDTQYF. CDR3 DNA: TGTGCCACCAGCAGAGAAGGGGCCGGGAGCACAGATACGCAGTATTTT.

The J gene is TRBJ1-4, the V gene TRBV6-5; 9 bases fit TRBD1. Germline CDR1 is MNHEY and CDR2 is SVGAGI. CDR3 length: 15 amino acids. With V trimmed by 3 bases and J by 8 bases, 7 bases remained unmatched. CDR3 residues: CASSYSDRGEEKLFF. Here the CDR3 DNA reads TGTGCCAGCAGTTATTCGGACAGGGGTGAGGAAAAACTGTTTTTT.

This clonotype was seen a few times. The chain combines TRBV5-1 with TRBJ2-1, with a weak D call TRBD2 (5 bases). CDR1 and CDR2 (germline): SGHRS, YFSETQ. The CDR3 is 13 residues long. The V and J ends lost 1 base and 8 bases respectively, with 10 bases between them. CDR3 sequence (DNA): TGCGCCAGCAGCTTGAGGACTGGGTATGAGCAGTTCTTC. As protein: CASSLRTGYEQFF.

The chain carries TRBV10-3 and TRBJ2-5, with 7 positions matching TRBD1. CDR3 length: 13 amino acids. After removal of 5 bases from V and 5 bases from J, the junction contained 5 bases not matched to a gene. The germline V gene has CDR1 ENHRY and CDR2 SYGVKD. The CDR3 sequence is CAISKQGSETQYF. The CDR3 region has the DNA TGTGCCATCAGTAAACAGGGGTCGGAGACCCAGTACTTC.

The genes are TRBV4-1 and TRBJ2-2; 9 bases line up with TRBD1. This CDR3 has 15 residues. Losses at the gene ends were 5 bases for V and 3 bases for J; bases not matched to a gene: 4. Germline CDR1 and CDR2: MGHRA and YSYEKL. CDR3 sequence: CASSYRDRDTGELFF. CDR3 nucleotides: TGCGCCAGCAGCTACCGGGACAGGGACACCGGGGAGCTGTTTTTT.

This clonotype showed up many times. The CDR3 loop is CSVEERRTSAYNEQFF. CDR3 nucleotides: TGCAGCGTTGAAGAGCGAAGGACTAGCGCATACAATGAGCAGTTCTTC. The J gene is TRBJ2-1, the V gene TRBV29-1; 9 nucleotides align to TRBD2. J gave up 4 bases and V 0 bases, and 7 bases lay outside the gene matches. The CDR3 contains 16 residues. CDR1 is SQVTM, CDR2 ANQGSEA, per germline.

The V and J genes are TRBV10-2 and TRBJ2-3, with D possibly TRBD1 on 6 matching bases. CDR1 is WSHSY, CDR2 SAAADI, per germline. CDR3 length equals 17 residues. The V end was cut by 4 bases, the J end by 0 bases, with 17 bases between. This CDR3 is CASSGERTVISTDTQYF. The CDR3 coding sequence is TGCGCCAGCAGTGGGGAGCGGACAGTAATTAGCACAGATACGCAGTATTTT.